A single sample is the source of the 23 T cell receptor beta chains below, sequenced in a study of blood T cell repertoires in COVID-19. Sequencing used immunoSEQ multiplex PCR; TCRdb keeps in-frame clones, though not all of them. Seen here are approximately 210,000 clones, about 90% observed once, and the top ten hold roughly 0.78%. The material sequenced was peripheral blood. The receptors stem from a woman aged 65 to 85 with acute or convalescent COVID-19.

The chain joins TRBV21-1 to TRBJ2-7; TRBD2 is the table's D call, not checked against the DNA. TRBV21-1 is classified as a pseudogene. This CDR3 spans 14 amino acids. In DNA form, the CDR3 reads TGTGCCAGCAGCAAAGAACTAGCTCTCTACGAGCAGTACTTC. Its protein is CASSKELALYEQYF.

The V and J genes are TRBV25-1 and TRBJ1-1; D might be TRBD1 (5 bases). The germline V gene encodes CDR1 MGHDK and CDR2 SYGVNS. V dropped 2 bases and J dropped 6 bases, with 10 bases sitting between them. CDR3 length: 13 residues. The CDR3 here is CASSEPSTAEAFF. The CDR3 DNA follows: TGTGCCAGCAGTGAACCTTCGACAGCTGAAGCTTTCTTT.

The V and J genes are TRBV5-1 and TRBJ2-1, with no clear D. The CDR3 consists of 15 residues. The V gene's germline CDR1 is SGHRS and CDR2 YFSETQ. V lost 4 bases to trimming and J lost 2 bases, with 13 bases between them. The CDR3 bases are TGCGCCAGCAGCCCTGGGCTACTGCCCTACAATGAGCAGTTCTTC. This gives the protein CASSPGLLPYNEQFF.

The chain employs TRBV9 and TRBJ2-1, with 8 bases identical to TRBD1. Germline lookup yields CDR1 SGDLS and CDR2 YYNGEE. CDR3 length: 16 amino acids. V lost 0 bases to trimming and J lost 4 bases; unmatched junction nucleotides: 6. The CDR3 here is CASSVEVTGVYNEQFF. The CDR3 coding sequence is TGTGCCAGCAGCGTAGAGGTGACAGGGGTTTACAATGAGCAGTTCTTC.

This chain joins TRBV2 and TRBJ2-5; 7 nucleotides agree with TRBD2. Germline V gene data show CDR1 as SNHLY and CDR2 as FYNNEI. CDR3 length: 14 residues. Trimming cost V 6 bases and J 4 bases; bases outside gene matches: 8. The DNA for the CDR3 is TGTGCCAGCAGCCACGTGGGGGGGAGAGAGACCCAGTACTTC. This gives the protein CASSHVGGRETQYF.

The chain's CDR3 is CASSLTPNSPLHF. The CDR3 region has the DNA TGCGCCAGCAGCTTGACACCGAATTCACCCCTCCACTTT. The chain links TRBV5-1 to TRBJ1-6; D ambiguous. CDR3 length: 13 amino acids. The germline gives CDR1 SGHRS, CDR2 YFSETQ. V lost 1 base, J lost 7 bases, and 6 bases lay in between. Together with reference TRBV5-1 and TRBJ1-6, the CDR3 gives the full variable domain: KAGVTQTPRYLIKTRGQQVTLSCSPISGHRSVSWYQQTPGQGLQFLFEYFSETQRNKGNFPGRFSGRQFSNSRSEMNVSTLELGDSALYLCASSLTPNSPLHFGNGTRLTVT.

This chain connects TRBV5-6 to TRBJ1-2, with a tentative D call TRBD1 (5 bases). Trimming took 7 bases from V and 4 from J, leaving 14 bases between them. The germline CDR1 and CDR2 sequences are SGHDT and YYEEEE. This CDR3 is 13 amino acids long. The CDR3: CASLGRGSYGYTF. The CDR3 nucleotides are TGTGCCAGCTTGGGGAGGGGAAGCTATGGCTACACCTTC. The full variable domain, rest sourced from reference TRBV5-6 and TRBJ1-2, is DAGVTQSPTHLIKTRGQQVTLRCSPKSGHDTVSWYQQALGQGPQFIFQYYEEEERQRGNFPDRFSGHQFPNYSSELNVNALLLGDSALYLCASLGRGSYGYTFGSGTRLTVV.

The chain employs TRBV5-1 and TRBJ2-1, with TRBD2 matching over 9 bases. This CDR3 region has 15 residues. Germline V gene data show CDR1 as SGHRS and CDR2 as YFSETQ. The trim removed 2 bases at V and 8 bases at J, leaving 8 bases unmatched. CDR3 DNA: TGCGCCAGCAGCTTTGGCGGGGGGGCTAGGGATGAGCAGTTCTTC. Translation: CASSFGGGARDEQFF. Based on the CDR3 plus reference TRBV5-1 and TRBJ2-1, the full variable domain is KAGVTQTPRYLIKTRGQQVTLSCSPISGHRSVSWYQQTPGQGLQFLFEYFSETQRNKGNFPGRFSGRQFSNSRSEMNVSTLELGDSALYLCASSFGGGARDEQFFGPGTRLTVL.

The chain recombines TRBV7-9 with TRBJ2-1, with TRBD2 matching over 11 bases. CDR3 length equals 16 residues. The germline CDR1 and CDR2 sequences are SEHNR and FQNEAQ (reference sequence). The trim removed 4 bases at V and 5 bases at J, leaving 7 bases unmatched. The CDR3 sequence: CASSSLSGRAHNEQFF. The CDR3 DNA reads TGTGCCAGCAGCTCCCTTAGCGGGAGGGCCCACAATGAGCAGTTCTTC.

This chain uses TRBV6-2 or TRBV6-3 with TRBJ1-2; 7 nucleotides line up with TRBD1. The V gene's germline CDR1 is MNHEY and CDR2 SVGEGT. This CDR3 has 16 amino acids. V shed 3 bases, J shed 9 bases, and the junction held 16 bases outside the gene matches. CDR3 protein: CASSYSKTGPSTRYTF. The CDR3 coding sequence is TGTGCCAGCAGTTATTCCAAGACAGGGCCAAGTACACGCTACACCTTC.

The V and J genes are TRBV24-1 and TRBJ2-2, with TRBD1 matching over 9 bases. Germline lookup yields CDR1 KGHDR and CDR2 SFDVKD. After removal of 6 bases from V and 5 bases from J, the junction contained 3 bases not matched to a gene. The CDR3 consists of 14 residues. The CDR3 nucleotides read TGTGCCACCAGTCAGACAGGGGGGACCGGGGAGCTGTTTTTT. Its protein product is CATSQTGGTGELFF.

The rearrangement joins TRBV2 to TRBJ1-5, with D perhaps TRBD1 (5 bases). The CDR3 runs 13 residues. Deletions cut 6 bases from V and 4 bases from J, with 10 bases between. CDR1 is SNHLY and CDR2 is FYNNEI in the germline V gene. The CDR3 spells CASRWRGNQPQHF. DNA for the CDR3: TGTGCCAGCAGGTGGAGGGGAAATCAGCCCCAGCATTTT.

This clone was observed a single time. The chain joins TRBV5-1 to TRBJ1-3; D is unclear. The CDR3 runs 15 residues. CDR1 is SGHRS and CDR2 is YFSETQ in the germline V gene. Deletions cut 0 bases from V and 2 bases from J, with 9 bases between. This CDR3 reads CASSLGASAGNTIYF. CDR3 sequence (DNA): TGCGCCAGCAGCTTGGGGGCCTCGGCTGGAAACACCATATATTTT.

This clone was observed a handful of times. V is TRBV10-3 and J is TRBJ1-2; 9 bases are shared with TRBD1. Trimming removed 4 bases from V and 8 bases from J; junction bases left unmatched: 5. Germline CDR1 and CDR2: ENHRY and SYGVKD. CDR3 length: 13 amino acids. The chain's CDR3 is CAISGGQGYGYTF. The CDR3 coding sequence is TGTGCCATCAGTGGGGGACAGGGATACGGCTACACCTTC.

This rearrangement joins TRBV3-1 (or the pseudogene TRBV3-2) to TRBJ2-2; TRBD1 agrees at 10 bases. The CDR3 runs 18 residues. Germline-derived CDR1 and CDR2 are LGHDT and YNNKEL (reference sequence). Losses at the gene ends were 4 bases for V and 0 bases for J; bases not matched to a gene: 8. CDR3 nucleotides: TGTGCCAGCAGCCCGGGACAGGGGCGAAAGCCGAACACCGGGGAGCTGTTTTTT. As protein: CASSPGQGRKPNTGELFF.

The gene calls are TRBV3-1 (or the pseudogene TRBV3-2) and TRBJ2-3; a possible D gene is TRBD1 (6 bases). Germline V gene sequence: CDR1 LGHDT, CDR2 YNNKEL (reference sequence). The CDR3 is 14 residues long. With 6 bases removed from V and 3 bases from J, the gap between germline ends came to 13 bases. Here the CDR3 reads CASRQTGRTDTQYF. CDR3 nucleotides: TGTGCCAGCAGGCAAACAGGGCGGACAGATACGCAGTATTTT.

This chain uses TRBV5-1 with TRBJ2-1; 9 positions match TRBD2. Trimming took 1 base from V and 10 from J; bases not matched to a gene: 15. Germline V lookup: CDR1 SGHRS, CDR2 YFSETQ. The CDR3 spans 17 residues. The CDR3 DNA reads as TGCGCCAGCAGCTTGACTCCCCTAGCGGGACCCTTGGGGGAGCAGTTCTTC. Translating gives CASSLTPLAGPLGEQFF.

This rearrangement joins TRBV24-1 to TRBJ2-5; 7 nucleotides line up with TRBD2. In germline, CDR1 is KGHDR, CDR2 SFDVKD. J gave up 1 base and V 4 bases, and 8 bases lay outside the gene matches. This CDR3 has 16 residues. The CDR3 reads CATSEGGLIFQETQYF. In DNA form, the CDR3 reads TGTGCCACCAGTGAGGGGGGACTAATCTTCCAAGAGACCCAGTACTTC.

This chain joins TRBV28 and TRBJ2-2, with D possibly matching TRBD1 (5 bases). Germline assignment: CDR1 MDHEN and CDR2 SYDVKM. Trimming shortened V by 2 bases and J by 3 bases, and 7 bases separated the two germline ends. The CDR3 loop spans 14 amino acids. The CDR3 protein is CASSLRRDTGELFF. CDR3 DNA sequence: TGTGCCAGCAGTTTACGCAGGGACACCGGGGAGCTGTTTTTT.

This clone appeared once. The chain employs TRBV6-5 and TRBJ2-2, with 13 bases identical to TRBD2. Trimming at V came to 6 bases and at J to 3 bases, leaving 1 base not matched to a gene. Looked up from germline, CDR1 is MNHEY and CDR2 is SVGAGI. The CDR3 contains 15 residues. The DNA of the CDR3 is TGTGCCAGCAGCGGACTAGCGGGGGACACCGGGGAGCTGTTTTTT. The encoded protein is CASSGLAGDTGELFF.

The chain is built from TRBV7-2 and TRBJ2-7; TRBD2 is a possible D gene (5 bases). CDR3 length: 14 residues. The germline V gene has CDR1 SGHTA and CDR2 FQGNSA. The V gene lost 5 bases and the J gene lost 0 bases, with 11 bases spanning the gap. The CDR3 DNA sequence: TGTGCCAGCAGCGCGAGACTACGCTCCTACGAGCAGTACTTC. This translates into CASSARLRSYEQYF.

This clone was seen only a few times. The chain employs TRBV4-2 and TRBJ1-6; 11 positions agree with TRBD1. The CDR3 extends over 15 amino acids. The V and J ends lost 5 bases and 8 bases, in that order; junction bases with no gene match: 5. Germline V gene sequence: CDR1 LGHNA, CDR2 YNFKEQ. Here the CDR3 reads CASSDRTGGDSPLHF. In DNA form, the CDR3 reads TGTGCCAGCAGCGACCGGACAGGGGGCGATTCACCCCTCCACTTT.

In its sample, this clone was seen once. In DNA form, the CDR3 reads TGTGCCAGCAGTTACTGGAGACAGGGGGCTGGCTACACCTTC. It specifies CASSYWRQGAGYTF. The chain is built from TRBV6-2 or TRBV6-3 and TRBJ1-2; 10 nucleotides agree with TRBD1. In germline, CDR1 is MNHEY, CDR2 SVGEGT. Trimming removed 1 base from V and 7 bases from J; junction bases left unmatched: 3. CDR3 length equals 14 residues.